These 20 T cell receptor beta chains originate from one sample sequenced in a study of T cell repertoires in cytomegalovirus infection. For these receptors, no antigen is known. TCRdb re-derived calls from the reads in MiXCR, one entry per CDR3 protein. The sample consists of 110,000 or so distinct CDR3 sequences, over 25% of them appearing once. Sequencing was performed on CD8+ T cells from cultured PBMCs, taken from culture after CMV antigen stimulation. All receptors come from a human donor in good health (CMV status not recorded). Some clones in this sample may be carry-over from other donors' samples.

The rearrangement uses TRBV2 and TRBJ2-5, with D unclear. The germline V gene encodes CDR1 SNHLY and CDR2 FYNNEI. The CDR3 has 13 amino acids. Trimming took off 10 bases at V and 1 base at J, with 13 bases between the two ends. DNA of the CDR3: TGTGCCACCGTCATTCCACCCCAAGAGACCCAGTACTTC. It specifies CATVIPPQETQYF. The whole variable domain, remainder taken from reference TRBV2 and TRBJ2-5, is EPEVTQTPSHQVTQMGQEVILRCVPISNHLYFYWYRQILGQKVEFLVSFYNNEISEKSEIFDDQFSVERPDGSNFTLKIRSTKLEDSAMYFCATVIPPQETQYFGPGTRLLVL.

This clonotype was seen just once. This chain joins TRBV7-2 and TRBJ1-5; possibly TRBD1 for D (6 bases). Germline-derived CDR1 and CDR2 are SGHTA and FQGNSA. V lost 1 base, J lost 1 base, and 14 bases lay in between. The CDR3 spans 17 residues. The CDR3 is CASSLGQGIGSNQPQHF. The CDR3 region has the DNA TGTGCCAGCAGCTTAGGGCAGGGGATCGGGAGCAATCAGCCCCAGCATTTT. Full variable domain (rest looked up from reference TRBV7-2 and TRBJ1-5): GAGVSQSPSNKVTEKGKDVELRCDPISGHTALYWYRQSLGQGLEFLIYFQGNSAPDKSGLPSDRFSAERTGGSVSTLTIQRTQQEDSAVYLCASSLGQGIGSNQPQHFGDGTRLSIL.

This chain connects TRBV12-3 or TRBV12-4 to TRBJ2-7, with unresolved D. V dropped 6 bases and J dropped 4 bases, with 10 bases sitting between them. The CDR3 totals 12 residues. The DNA of the CDR3 is TGTGCCAGCAGCCCTGAATTTTACGAGCAGTACTTC. Amino acid sequence: CASSPEFYEQYF.

This clonotype was seen a few times. The genes are TRBV6-1 and TRBJ1-5, with 12 bases lining up with TRBD1. The CDR3 extends over 15 amino acids. The junction had 6 bases not matched to a gene; V was cut back by 6 bases and J by 6 bases. Per the germline V gene, CDR1 is MNHNS and CDR2 is SASEGT. CDR3 sequence: CASSSGTGGSQPQHF. CDR3 nucleotide sequence: TGTGCCAGCAGCTCCGGGACAGGGGGCTCTCAGCCCCAGCATTTT.

This clonotype came up a few times. The chain links TRBV2 to TRBJ2-6; TRBD1 agrees at 7 bases. V lost 4 bases to trimming and J lost 4 bases; unmatched junction nucleotides: 13. There are 18 residues in the CDR3. In germline, CDR1 is SNHLY, CDR2 FYNNEI. The CDR3 nucleotides read TGTGCCAGCAGTGGGGCAAATTACAGGGGCTCCGGGGCCAACGTCCTGACTTTC. It translates to CASSGANYRGSGANVLTF.

Only one count was recorded for this clonotype. Here the CDR3 DNA reads TGTGCCAGCAGCTCACACCGGGGATTTGGGATCAATGAGCAGTTCTTC. Its translation is CASSSHRGFGINEQFF. V gene TRBV5-5 combines with J gene TRBJ2-1; TRBD2 is a possible D gene (5 bases). The ends were cut back, 3 bases at V and 6 bases at J, with 19 bases in the middle. The CDR3 length is 16 residues. The germline gives CDR1 SGHKS, CDR2 YYEKEE (reference sequence).

The J gene is TRBJ1-3, the V gene TRBV6-8; D uncertain. Trimming removed 6 bases at V and 0 bases at J, with 18 bases between. The CDR3 is 17 amino acids. Germline assignment: CDR1 MNHGY and CDR2 SAAAGT. The CDR3 spells CASRETSGSDSGNTIYF. The CDR3, as DNA: TGTGCCAGCAGAGAAACGAGTGGCAGTGACTCTGGAAACACCATATATTTT.

This clonotype has more than one count but fewer than ten. The rearrangement uses TRBV6-1 and TRBJ2-3; TRBD1 matches at 8 bases. CDR1 MNHNS and CDR2 SASEGT come from the germline V gene. The CDR3 extends over 13 amino acids. Trimming took 5 bases from V and 4 from J; bases not matched to a gene: 2. CDR3 bases: TGTGCCAGCAGTAGACAGGGGCCAGATACGCAGTATTTT. Residues: CASSRQGPDTQYF.

The CDR3 protein is CASRDRDRAGEQYF. In nucleotides, the CDR3 is TGTGCCAGCAGGGACCGGGACAGGGCGGGCGAGCAGTACTTC. The genes are TRBV2 and TRBJ2-7; 9 bases are shared with TRBD1. V was clipped by 6 bases and J by 6 bases; unmatched bases: 9. The CDR3 covers 14 residues. CDR1 and CDR2 (germline): SNHLY, FYNNEI.

V usage is TRBV6-5 and J usage is TRBJ2-5; D may be TRBD2 (6 bases). The CDR3 has 14 residues. Deletions cut 2 bases from V and 1 base from J, with 8 bases between. Germline values: CDR1 MNHEY, CDR2 SVGAGI. CDR3 DNA: TGTGCCAGCAGTTACACCGGGAGCCAAGAGACCCAGTACTTC. Its protein is CASSYTGSQETQYF.

The chain uses TRBV7-9 and TRBJ2-7, with 11 bases aligning to TRBD2. Germline V gene lookup returns CDR1 SEHNR and CDR2 FQNEAQ (reference sequence). The CDR3 covers 18 residues. Trimming cost V 5 bases and J 4 bases; bases outside gene matches: 16. The CDR3 coding sequence is TGTGCCAGCAGCACCGACAGAGTAATAGCGGGGGGGCCTTACGAGCAGTACTTC. Translated, it gives CASSTDRVIAGGPYEQYF.

This clonotype was observed many times. The chain has TRBV7-2 and TRBJ1-4; the D gene is possibly TRBD1 (6 bases). From germline, CDR1 is SGHTA and CDR2 FQGNSA. This CDR3 contains 17 residues. V lost 2 bases and J lost 2, with 15 bases in between. The CDR3 region has the DNA TGTGCCAGCAGCTTATCGGCACAGGGTGTTACTAATGAAAAACTGTTTTTT. This sequence encodes CASSLSAQGVTNEKLFF.

This clonotype was recorded once. The chain has TRBV7-4 and TRBJ1-2; D unresolved. CDR1 is SGHVT and CDR2 is SQSDAQ in the germline V gene. The CDR3 totals 12 residues. V lost 5 bases to trimming and J lost 6 bases, with 10 bases between them. CDR3 sequence: CASSLARDGYTF. CDR3 bases: TGTGCCAGCAGCCTCGCGAGGGATGGCTACACCTTC. Full variable domain (missing parts from reference TRBV7-4 and TRBJ1-2): GAGVSQSPRYKVAKRGRDVALRCDSISGHVTLYWYRQTLGQGSEVLTYSQSDAQRDKSGRPSGRFSAERPERSVSTLKIQRTEQGDSAVYLCASSLARDGYTFGSGTRLTVV.

A note on this clonotype: One end of the junction fails to match germline, which may point to a read error. This chain links TRBV7-2 with TRBJ2-1; 8 positions match TRBD2. The germline gives CDR1 SGHTA, CDR2 FQGNSA. The length of the CDR3 is 16 residues. CDR3 coding DNA: TGTGCCAGCAGCGTAGCCGGGACTAGAGATTACAATGAGCAGTTCTTC. This encodes CASSVAGTRDYNEQFF.

The genes are TRBV15 and TRBJ2-3, with D perhaps assigned TRBD1 or TRBD2 (6 bases each). The CDR3 is 16 residues long. Trimming shortened V by 5 bases and J by 4 bases, and 19 bases separated the two germline ends. Germline CDR1 reads LNHNV; CDR2 reads YYDKDF (reference sequence). CDR3 nucleotide sequence: TGTGCCACCAGCGAGGGGGGAGACCTAAGGGCAGATACGCAGTATTTT. The encoded protein is CATSEGGDLRADTQYF.

This clonotype was recorded once. This chain uses TRBV19 with TRBJ2-2; 11 bases agree with TRBD1. The CDR3 extends over 17 amino acids. From germline, CDR1 is LNHDA and CDR2 SQIVND (reference sequence). V shed 8 bases and J 9 bases; nucleotides not matched to a gene: 17. The CDR3 DNA reads TGTGCCAGTGGCCCATTTCGGGACAGGGGGTCCGGCCGGGAGCTGTTTTTT. Translation: CASGPFRDRGSGRELFF.

The J gene is TRBJ2-1, the V gene TRBV7-3; D unclear. Between the trimmed V and J ends, which lost 5 bases and 10 bases, there was a span of 12 bases. The germline gives CDR1 SGHTA, CDR2 FQGTGA. This CDR3 is built from 12 residues. This chain's CDR3 is CASSPYGGEQFF. CDR3 nucleotide sequence: TGTGCCAGCAGCCCTTACGGTGGGGAGCAGTTCTTC.

The rearrangement joins TRBV27 to TRBJ1-5, with D hard to call. CDR3 length: 14 amino acids. The V end lost 6 bases, the J end lost 0 bases, and 9 bases lay between the germline ends. Germline CDR1 is MNHEY and CDR2 is SMNVEV (reference sequence). The CDR3 DNA follows: TGTGCCAGCAGCCATGGGATTAGCAATCAGCCCCAGCATTTT. It translates to CASSHGISNQPQHF.

This clonotype was seen just once. The CDR3 DNA reads as TGTGCCAGCAGCGCCCAGGGGGGCCGCACTGAAGCTTTCTTT. This encodes CASSAQGGRTEAFF. V gene TRBV9 combines with J gene TRBJ1-1, with TRBD1 identical over 7 bases. Germline CDR1 and CDR2: SGDLS and YYNGEE. With 3 bases clipped from V and 4 bases from J, the junction kept 6 bases outside the gene matches. The CDR3 loop spans 14 amino acids.

CDR3 amino acids: CASSYSGTDTQYF. The CDR3 nucleotides are TGTGCCAGCAGTTACTCGGGCACAGATACGCAGTATTTT. The V and J genes are TRBV6-5 and TRBJ2-3; no definite D call. This CDR3 is built from 13 residues. Trimming shortened V by 0 bases and J by 1 base, and 2 bases separated the two germline ends. Germline V gene lookup returns CDR1 MNHEY and CDR2 SVGAGI.